Listed below are T cell receptor beta chains from one sample, sequenced in a study of cytomegalovirus exposure and HLA in healthy donors. Sequenced by immunoSEQ multiplex PCR; TCRdb stores in-frame clones only, minus some. The top ten hold 4% to 6% of the sample, which has about 140,000 clones, around 77% seen once. Sequenced: PBMCs. Receptor source: a woman between 45 and 60 years old in good health and CMV-seronegative. Both conserved end residues are part of each CDR3. Each record gives: CDR3 protein, CDR3 DNA, J gene, V gene, D gene, clone size. D genes are given only for firm matches. Clone size is shown for a subset of rows, as once, few, many or a class of expanded clone.

CDR3: CASTRGYHTNQPQHF; DNA: TGTGCCAGTACAAGGGGGTACCATACTAATCAGCCCCAGCATTTT; J: TRBJ1-5; V: TRBV28; D: .; size: .
CDR3: CASSLLIGGSTEAFF; DNA: TGTGCCAGCAGCTTACTAATTGGGGGGAGCACTGAAGCTTTCTTT; J: TRBJ1-1; V: TRBV7-2; D: .; size: .
CDR3: CASSLGQTYEQYF; DNA: TGTGCCAGCAGCTTAGGGCAAACCTACGAGCAGTACTTC; J: TRBJ2-7; V: TRBV11-2; D: .; size: few
CDR3: CASSPGTDSSGNTIYF; DNA: TGTGCCAGCTCACCGGGGACAGACAGCTCTGGAAACACCATATATTTT; J: TRBJ1-3; V: TRBV18; D: TRBD1; size: .
CDR3: CASSLGSGGSDTQYF; DNA: TGTGCCAGCAGCTTGGGGAGCGGGGGCTCAGATACGCAGTATTTT; J: TRBJ2-3; V: TRBV5-8; D: TRBD2; size: .
CDR3: CASEGALQNTGELFF; DNA: TGTGCCAGCGAAGGGGCGCTCCAGAACACCGGGGAGCTGTTTTTT; J: TRBJ2-2; V: TRBV28; D: .; size: .
CDR3: CASSQGTGSGNTIYF; DNA: TGCGCCAGCAGCCAGGGGACAGGGTCTGGAAACACCATATATTTT; J: TRBJ1-3; V: TRBV4-1; D: TRBD1; size: .
CDR3: CASSLEGAGHSGNTIYF; DNA: TGTGCCAGCAGTTTAGAGGGAGCGGGTCACTCTGGAAACACCATATATTTT; J: TRBJ1-3; V: TRBV28; D: .; size: .
CDR3: CASSLAGVSYNEQFF; DNA: TGCGCCAGCAGCTTAGCGGGCGTATCCTACAATGAGCAGTTCTTC; J: TRBJ2-1; V: TRBV5-1; D: .; size: once
CDR3: CASSTRTVHVTEAFF; DNA: TGTGCCAGCAGCACACGGACAGTTCATGTCACTGAAGCTTTCTTT; J: TRBJ1-1; V: TRBV5-4; D: .; size: .
CDR3: CASSFLRLGADKHGNSPLHF; DNA: TGTGCCAGCAGCTTCCTCAGGCTAGGGGCCGACAAACATGGTAATTCACCCCTCCACTTT; J: TRBJ1-6; V: TRBV7-8; D: .; size: .
CDR3: CASNIDGDSYNEQFF; DNA: TGTGCCAGTAATATTGACGGTGACAGCTACAATGAGCAGTTCTTC; J: TRBJ2-1; V: TRBV19; D: .; size: .
CDR3: CASSERQGAKLFF; DNA: TGCGCCAGCAGCGAAAGACAGGGGGCAAAACTGTTTTTT; J: TRBJ1-4; V: TRBV5-1; D: TRBD1; size: .
CDR3: CASKLLTYEQYF; DNA: TGTGCCAGCAAACTACTTACCTACGAGCAGTACTTC; J: TRBJ2-7; V: TRBV2; D: .; size: .
CDR3: CAISAGTTAGETQYF; DNA: TGTGCCATCAGTGCCGGGACTACCGCGGGAGAGACCCAGTACTTC; J: TRBJ2-5; V: TRBV10-3; D: TRBD2; size: .
CDR3: CASSTRSLTNEKLFF; DNA: TGTGCCAGCAGCACAAGATCATTAACTAATGAAAAACTGTTTTTT; J: TRBJ1-4; V: TRBV7-9; D: .; size: few
CDR3: CAISDSGGASGLAKNIQYF; DNA: TGTGCCATCAGTGATAGCGGGGGGGCCAGCGGACTAGCCAAAAACATTCAGTACTTC; J: TRBJ2-4; V: TRBV10-3; D: TRBD2; size: .
CDR3: CASSYRTGGLYEQFF; DNA: TGTGCCAGCAGCTACAGGACAGGGGGTTTGTATGAGCAGTTCTTC; J: TRBJ2-1; V: TRBV7-2; D: TRBD1; size: .
CDR3: CSAPQNTEAFF; DNA: TGCAGTGCTCCCCAGAACACTGAAGCTTTCTTT; J: TRBJ1-1; V: TRBV20-1; D: .; size: .
CDR3: CASAVHWTGLSDEQYF; DNA: TGTGCCAGCGCCGTCCATTGGACAGGTCTGTCCGACGAGCAGTACTTC; J: TRBJ2-7; V: TRBV28; D: TRBD1; size: .
CDR3: CASSQDRLRGYTF; DNA: TGCGCCAGCAGTCAGGACAGGCTAAGAGGCTACACCTTC; J: TRBJ1-2; V: TRBV10-1; D: TRBD1; size: .
CDR3: CASSLGWRGEEKLFF; DNA: TGCGCCAGCAGCTTGGGTTGGAGGGGAGAGGAAAAACTGTTTTTT; J: TRBJ1-4; V: TRBV5-1; D: .; size: .
CDR3: CASSLGQDYGYTF; DNA: TGTGCCAGCAGCTTAGGACAGGACTATGGCTACACCTTC; J: TRBJ1-2; V: TRBV7-9; D: .; size: .
CDR3: CASSFGQLYEQYF; DNA: TGCGCCAGCAGCTTTGGACAGCTCTACGAGCAGTACTTC; J: TRBJ2-7; V: TRBV4-1; D: .; size: .
CDR3: CASSSHRDRSTDTQYF; DNA: TGTGCCAGCAGTTCCCACCGGGACAGAAGCACAGATACGCAGTATTTT; J: TRBJ2-3; V: TRBV2; D: TRBD1; size: .